These 12 T cell receptor beta chains were sequenced from one sample in a study of cytomegalovirus exposure and HLA in healthy donors. 13 Jbeta primers and 60 Vbeta primers were used for the PCR. Clones were read by immunoSEQ multiplex PCR, and TCRdb kept only the in-frame ones, dropping some. The sample lists approximately 150,000 clones; approximately 60% were seen once. The sample was PBMCs. The receptors were sampled from a woman aged 55 to 70 in good health and CMV-seropositive.

In this sample, this clone turned up a few times. The chain links TRBV27 to TRBJ2-1; D is perhaps TRBD1 (6 bases). CDR1 and CDR2 from the germline V gene are MNHEY and SMNVEV (reference sequence). The CDR3 totals 15 residues. Trimming pared 6 bases from V and 2 bases from J, leaving 14 bases between. In nucleotides, the CDR3 is TGTGCCAGCAGCAGGGGATTCAGCACCTACAATGAGCAGTTCTTC. This sequence encodes CASSRGFSTYNEQFF.

About this clone itself: The same CDR3 can be traced to other DNA sequences in this sample. The V and J genes are TRBV5-1 and TRBJ2-1; 15 bases align to TRBD2. CDR1 is SGHRS and CDR2 is YFSETQ in the germline V gene. This CDR3 region has 17 residues. The J segment lost 3 bases and the V segment lost 3 bases, leaving 4 bases of the junction unmatched. The CDR3 region is CASSWGLAGGSYNEQFF. CDR3 bases: TGCGCCAGCAGCTGGGGACTAGCGGGAGGCAGCTACAATGAGCAGTTCTTC. Based on the CDR3 plus reference TRBV5-1 and TRBJ2-1, the full variable domain is KAGVTQTPRYLIKTRGQQVTLSCSPISGHRSVSWYQQTPGQGLQFLFEYFSETQRNKGNFPGRFSGRQFSNSRSEMNVSTLELGDSALYLCASSWGLAGGSYNEQFFGPGTRLTVL.

The V and J genes are TRBV5-1 and TRBJ2-1; 9 bases fit TRBD2. The CDR3 spans 15 residues. Germline V gene sequence: CDR1 SGHRS, CDR2 YFSETQ. The trim removed 3 bases at V and 7 bases at J, leaving 8 bases unmatched. CDR3 loop: CASSYSGTSRNEQFF. For the CDR3, the DNA is TGCGCCAGCAGCTACTCCGGGACTAGCAGAAATGAGCAGTTCTTC.

The rearrangement links TRBV30 to TRBJ2-5; the match to TRBD2 covers 10 bases. This CDR3 has 16 residues. With 1 base clipped from V and 5 bases from J, the junction kept 10 bases outside the gene matches. Germline-derived CDR1 and CDR2 are GTSNPN and SVGIG (reference sequence). The chain's CDR3 is CAWSGGLARGSETQYF. As DNA, the CDR3 is TGTGCCTGGAGTGGGGGACTAGCGCGGGGTAGTGAGACCCAGTACTTC.

The V call is TRBV7-2, the J call TRBJ2-2; no clear D gene. Germline assignment: CDR1 SGHTA and CDR2 FQGNSA. The CDR3 spans 15 residues. Deletions cut 8 bases from V and 5 bases from J, with 18 bases between. CDR3 coding DNA: TGTGCCAGCGGGCGTAAAAGCCTTTCGACCGGGGAGCTGTTTTTT. It translates to CASGRKSLSTGELFF.

This clone showed up just once. The chain employs TRBV7-2 and TRBJ1-1; no clear D gene. Germline-derived CDR1 and CDR2 are SGHTA and FQGNSA. The V end was cut by 4 bases, the J end by 3 bases, with 9 bases between. CDR3 length equals 13 residues. The CDR3 DNA follows: TGTGCCAGCAGCTGGTCGGAGGACACTGAAGCTTTCTTT. Encoded protein: CASSWSEDTEAFF.

This clone was seen a few times. The gene calls are TRBV15 and TRBJ2-7, with TRBD2 identical over 7 bases. The junction had 12 bases not matched to a gene; V was cut back by 8 bases and J by 2 bases. Looked up from germline, CDR1 is LNHNV and CDR2 is YYDKDF (reference sequence). The CDR3 spans 15 residues. This chain's CDR3 is CATGRGGDAAYEQYF. The DNA of the CDR3 is TGTGCCACCGGGCGTGGGGGGGACGCTGCCTACGAGCAGTACTTC.

This clone was seen only a few times. This chain uses TRBV7-2 with TRBJ2-1, with 8 bases fitting TRBD2. Germline CDR1 is SGHTA and CDR2 is FQGNSA. The CDR3 is made up of 14 amino acids. Unmatched junction bases numbered 2, after V lost 2 bases and J lost 5 bases. CDR3 DNA sequence: TGTGCCAGCAGCTTACAAGCGGGAGACAATGAGCAGTTCTTC. Amino acids: CASSLQAGDNEQFF.

The J gene is TRBJ1-2, the V gene TRBV6-5, with D possibly being TRBD1 (5 bases). Germline loops: CDR1 MNHEY, CDR2 SVGAGI. The CDR3 totals 13 residues. V was clipped by 6 bases and J by 1 base, with 9 bases between them. CDR3 sequence: CASRATVNYGYTF. Here the CDR3 DNA reads TGTGCCAGCAGGGCGACAGTTAACTATGGCTACACCTTC.

Concerning this clone: A junction end diverges from the germline sequence, so it may reflect a read error. This chain uses TRBV7-8 with TRBJ2-3; 9 nucleotides match TRBD2. The CDR3 consists of 15 residues. The V gene's germline CDR1 is SGHVS and CDR2 FQNEAQ. Here the CDR3 reads CASGLEAGGKGTQYF. CDR3 DNA: TGTGCCAGCGGCTTAGAAGCGGGGGGCAAGGGTACGCAGTATTTT.

Comment on this clone: Sequence at one end of the junction differs from germline and may be a read error. The chain couples TRBV27 to TRBJ1-2, with a tentative D call TRBD1 (6 bases). This CDR3 is built from 13 residues. Per the germline V gene, CDR1 is MNHEY and CDR2 is SMNVEV (reference sequence). CDR3 loop: CASSFRAGDGYSF. CDR3 bases: TGTGCCAGCAGTTTTAGGGCAGGGGATGGCTACTCCTTC.

J is TRBJ2-5 and V is TRBV5-4, with TRBD2 matching over 13 bases. Germline assignment: CDR1 SGHNT and CDR2 YYREEE (reference sequence). The CDR3 consists of 15 residues. The J segment lost 2 bases and the V segment lost 4 bases, leaving 2 bases of the junction unmatched. The CDR3 here is CASSQGLAGQETQYF. The CDR3 bases are TGTGCCAGCAGCCAGGGACTAGCGGGACAAGAGACCCAGTACTTC. The full variable domain, completed using reference TRBV5-4 and TRBJ2-5, is ETGVTQSPTHLIKTRGQQVTLRCSSQSGHNTVSWYQQALGQGPQFIFQYYREEENGRGNFPPRFSGLQFPNYSSELNVNALELDDSALYLCASSQGLAGQETQYFGPGTRLLVL.